The entry below gives a single T cell receptor beta chain sequence along with its context. This clonotype turned up a few times. Its binding antigen is unknown. Within one base of it there is no much larger clone, and no base qualities were kept. These data belong to a study of regulatory T cells in long-lasting Graves disease (dated by TCRdb to the early 2020s). Study-wide context: Patients with newly diagnosed Graves' disease had been on antithyroid drugs for under 3 months. TCR sequencing covered around 13 persistent and roughly 20 newly diagnosed Graves' disease patients, about 35 samples in total. The study was conducted in China and was registered as a clinical trial. Peripheral blood TCR sequencing and RNA sequencing compared persistent Graves' disease patients with newly diagnosed Graves' disease patients. The full study reports these points: Sequencing and analysis were limited to the TCR beta chain. Because the primary lesion, thyroid tissue, could not be accessed, the study looked at peripheral blood alone. A larger number of public clonotypes was shared among persistent patients (approximately 2,500) than among newly diagnosed patients (more than 850). TRBV28, TRBJ1-2 and TRBJ2-5 were preferentially used in persistent disease, while TRBV20-1 and TRBJ2-1 were favored in newly diagnosed disease. The small sample size was acknowledged by the authors as a limitation that may reduce accuracy. Persistent Graves' disease patients showed lower TCR Shannon entropy and fewer highly expanded clones than newly diagnosed patients, suggesting clonal expansion.

V trim: 6 bases; J trim: 1 base; unmatched bases: 8. The CDR3 measures 14 amino acids from cysteine to phenylalanine. The CDR3 DNA has 42 bases and is translated from base 1. Reading the germline V gene (reference sequence) gives CDR1 DFQATT and CDR2 SNEGSKA. The sample's time point label is to be understood as: newly diagnosed GD, antithyroid drugs for less than 3 months. RNA was extracted from PBMCs in TRIzol for both TCR sequencing and RNA sequencing. The diagnosis of Graves' disease was made according to American Thyroid Association guidelines. The patients came from an endocrinology department in Xi'an, China. From each patient, 7.5 to 9.5 milliliters of peripheral blood was collected into an EDTA anticoagulant tube. PBMCs were isolated by Ficoll Paque Plus density gradient separation without further T cell sorting. An Agilent 2100 Bioanalyzer and agarose gel were used to check RNA quality, while a NanoDrop 2000 measured RNA concentration.

The protocol used for the library was multiplex PCR. Data came from an Illumina HiSeq 4000. To build TCR beta libraries, CDR3 regions were amplified by Arm-PCR using iRepertoire HTBI primers. Before sequencing, the PCR products went through gel purification. The original pipeline was this. Gene usage analysis of CDR3 amino acid clonotypes used the 62 TRBV and some 13 TRBJ segments found across samples. Filtered high-quality paired reads were merged into contigs using COPE and FqMerger. BLAST was used to align contigs to the IMGT TRBV, TRBD and TRBJ reference genes, and CDR3 was defined following IMGT. Clonotypes above 0.1% frequency were classified as highly expanded clones. Repertoire diversity was measured by Shannon entropy, and V-J evenness by the Gini coefficient. A clonotype was considered public if more than one individual shared it. TCRdb took the public reads, trimmed them with fastp at Q25, ran MiXCR for clone calling and kept in-frame beta chains. Rows with a matching CDR3 protein are joined into one entry that keeps the most common DNA and genes. The V and J calls reflect TCRdb's pipeline rather than the authors' work. This sample holds over 500,000 distinct CDR3 sequences; about 16% were observed only once. Around 11% of the sample lies in the top ten.

The sample was also linked to a second study, of T cells in Graves' hyperthyroidism and ophthalmopathy. In that second paper, the authors write: Graves' hyperthyroidism was defined as stable when no progression to ophthalmopathy occurred over 18 months of follow-up. Hyperthyroidism patients were newly diagnosed, had a disease duration of under 2 months, and were aged 18 to 65 years. Patients with uncontrolled infections, other autoimmune diseases, pregnancy or lactation were excluded. Diagnoses were established on the basis of clinical symptoms, serum thyroxine and TRAb, thyroid ultrasound, and orbital computed tomography. The first round of RT-PCR for the TCR CDR3 was performed with the HTBI primer set and the Qiagen OneStep RT-PCR kit. Blood samples also contained most of the expanded thyroid clonotypes (frequency above 0.001), which suggests that blood repertoires may reflect thyroid immune responses. A model built on a 13 V-J signature distinguished ophthalmopathy from stable hyperthyroidism, reaching approximately 89% sensitivity and under 84% specificity in cross-validation and 80%/75% in testing. In validation, the model predicted progression to ophthalmopathy a median of roughly 6.5 months before onset, with about 70% sensitivity and roughly 79% specificity. To identify distinguishing TCR V-J signatures, a discovery cohort of some 99 patients was used, comprising 43 with Graves' ophthalmopathy and roughly 60 with stable Graves' hyperthyroidism. Whether ophthalmopathy could be predicted prospectively was tested in an independent validation cohort made up of fewer than 20 hyperthyroidism patients plus 17 patients who later progressed to ophthalmopathy. For training and testing, the roughly 93 patients in the discovery cohort were randomly divided in a 7:3 ratio. In addition, the study compared T-cell repertoires in thyroid tissue and in blood from 6 or 7 Graves' hyperthyroidism patients. Following sampling, methimazole starting at 30 mg daily was given to hyperthyroidism patients, and high-dose intravenous methylprednisolone was given to ophthalmopathy patients. Libraries were constructed in a second round of multiplex PCR, after which size selection and purification were carried out. Sequencing of the libraries was done on an Illumina HiSeq2000 using paired-end 100 bp reads. Raw data were processed with SOAPnuke, discarding reads with adapters, uncalled bases, mean Phred below 15, or no exact constant-primer or identifier match. High-quality paired reads were merged with COPE v1.2.5, and unique nucleotide sequences were defined as clonotypes. Clonotypes were aligned to IMGT TRBV, TRBD and TRBJ reference segments using MiTCR v1.1. Analysis was restricted to V-J combinations with a frequency above 0.0001, which covered 99.2% of repertoires. The TCS score was defined as the ratio of F50 (clonal expansion) to E x V (chaos), calculated using BLOSUM62-based TCRdist between CDR3 peptides within each V-J. Welch's t-statistics and random forest reduced fewer than 550 V-J features to roughly 13, which were used in a naive Bayes classifier (R e1071). Sample size was not statistically predetermined, and investigators were not blinded to group allocation. The paper reports TCR Vbeta CDR3 sequencing of roughly 140 peripheral blood samples: under 45 ophthalmopathy, about 75 hyperthyroidism and about 17 progressor patients.

The rearranged chain carries TRBV20-1 and TRBJ1-1; the junction holds 7 bases that match TRBD1. The specimen was peripheral blood mononuclear cells (PBMCs), collected at new diagnosis, from a patient treated with antithyroid drugs. The receptor comes from a man in his late teens or twenties with Graves disease. Donor details come from another sample of the same person, matched by shared clones. This receptor has the CDR3 CSAPGGTANTEAFF. The nucleotide sequence is given as TGCAGTGCCCCAGGAGGGACAGCGAACACTGAAGCTTTCTTT.